This TCR beta chain appears in the sequencing data of a study of technical replicates of blood from several donors. Assay: immunoSEQ multiplex PCR; the TCRdb copy retains only in-frame clones and omits some. The table shows about 56,000 clones, with around 93% occurring only once. Sequenced sample: PBMCs. The clonotype originates from a human donor in good health. Some clones in this sample may be carry-over from other donors' samples.

The chain's CDR3 is CSVEVRSRSGNTIYF. Written as DNA, the CDR3 is TGCAGCGTTGAAGTGCGGAGCCGCTCTGGAAACACCATATATTTT. This chain links TRBV29-1 with TRBJ1-3; unclear D gene. Trimming removed 1 base from V and 0 bases from J, with 10 bases in between. CDR1 SQVTM and CDR2 ANQGSEA come from the germline V gene. This CDR3 region has 15 residues. Supplemented by reference TRBV29-1 and TRBJ1-3, the full variable domain reads SAVISQKPSRDICQRGTSLTIQCQVDSQVTMMFWYRQQPGQSLTLIATANQGSEATYESGFVIDKFPISRPNLTFSTLTVSNMSPEDSSIYLCSVEVRSRSGNTIYFGEGSWLTVV.